This T cell receptor beta chain was profiled in a study of beta chain features in type 1 diabetes. CDR3 size: 14 residues. Germline CDR1 and CDR2: SEHNR and FQNEAQ (reference sequence). With V trimmed by 5 bases and J by 5 bases, 6 bases remained unmatched. The isolated RNA, all of it, was reverse transcribed, so expressed TCRB transcripts were what got sequenced. Assay used: immunoSEQ multiplex PCR; TCRdb lists only in-frame clones, some missing. The sample records about 320,000 clones, about 14% being singletons. The chain combines TRBV7-9 with TRBJ2-5, with 9 bases identical to TRBD1. The sequencing input was central memory CD4+ T cells from blood. The sequence was collected from a young man in good health. CDR3 amino acids: CASSRGQGRETQYF. As DNA, the CDR3 is TGTGCCAGCAGCCGAGGACAGGGGCGGGAGACCCAGTACTTC.